Below, 6 T cell receptor beta chains from the same sample are listed, as sequenced in a study of OX40 agonist ivuxolimab in advanced cancers. Measured with immunoSEQ multiplex PCR; TCRdb has only the in-frame clones, and not every one. The sample lists under 75,000 clones; about four fifths were seen once. This specimen consisted of CD4+ or CD8+ T cells sorted from blood, obtained in a trial of the OX40 agonist ivuxolimab. The source of these receptors is an adult with an advanced solid tumor such as melanoma, head and neck, liver or kidney cancer.

This clone showed up just a few times. The genes are TRBV7-9 and TRBJ2-7; 7 positions agree with TRBD1. The CDR3 is made up of 12 amino acids. The J segment lost 3 bases and the V segment lost 11 bases, leaving 7 bases of the junction unmatched. CDR1 and CDR2 from the germline V gene are SEHNR and FQNEAQ (reference sequence). The CDR3 loop reads CAGGDRDYEQYF. The CDR3, as DNA: TGTGCCGGGGGAGACAGGGACTACGAGCAGTACTTC.

This chain links TRBV4-3 with TRBJ2-5, with D possibly TRBD1 on 5 matching bases. With the DNA end fitting TRBJ2-7 better, the J assignment may be wrong. The V gene's germline CDR1 is LGHNA and CDR2 YSLEER. The CDR3 covers 13 residues. CDR3 sequence reads: CASSHRQSYEQYF. In DNA form, the CDR3 reads TGCGCCAGCAGCCACCGACAGTCCTACGAGCAGTACTTC.

The chain carries TRBV2 and TRBJ2-3; unclear D gene. V lost 1 base and J 2 bases, leaving 10 bases between the germline ends. Germline V gives CDR1 SNHLY, CDR2 FYNNEI. The CDR3 loop spans 15 amino acids. The CDR3 protein is CASSEVRYPTDTQYF. CDR3 in DNA: TGTGCCAGCAGTGAAGTCCGGTACCCCACAGATACGCAGTATTTT.

The gene calls are TRBV12-5 and TRBJ2-7; 9 bases are shared with TRBD2. CDR3 length equals 20 residues. After removal of 10 bases from V and 0 bases from J, the junction contained 25 bases not matched to a gene. Germline V CDR1 and CDR2: LGHNT, FRNRAP. DNA for the CDR3: TGTGCTAACCAAGTTTCCAGCGGCGAGCGCGGGGGGGCCCTCTCCTACGAGCAGTACTTC. Translation: CANQVSSGERGGALSYEQYF.

V and J are TRBV18 and TRBJ1-1, with D perhaps TRBD1 (6 bases). Trimming left V 6 bases short and J 0 bases short, with 11 bases between. Germline CDR1 and CDR2: KGHSH and LQKENI. The CDR3 is 14 amino acids. The CDR3 nucleotides are TGTGCCAGCTCGCGGACAGATATGAACACTGAAGCTTTCTTT. Its translation: CASSRTDMNTEAFF.

The chain has TRBV27 and TRBJ2-7; 8 positions agree with TRBD1. The V and J ends lost 6 bases and 5 bases, in that order; junction bases with no gene match: 6. CDR1 is MNHEY and CDR2 is SMNVEV in the germline V gene (reference sequence). The CDR3 contains 13 residues. CDR3 region: CASRRTGNDEQYF. The CDR3 nucleotides read TGTGCCAGCAGAAGGACAGGGAACGACGAGCAGTACTTC.